This T cell receptor beta chain was observed in a study of cytomegalovirus exposure and HLA in healthy donors. The PCR used 60 Vbeta and 13 Jbeta primers. Sequenced by immunoSEQ multiplex PCR; TCRdb stores in-frame clones only, minus some. This table holds 200,000 to 250,000 clones, around 80% found once. In germline, CDR1 is GTSNPN, CDR2 SVGIG (reference sequence). V trimming: 1 base; J trimming: 8 bases; junction bases outside the gene matches: 11. This CDR3 has 15 amino acids. Notes on the study in general: Despite most TCR sequences being rare, some public TCRs occurred in many donors.

This clone was observed a single time. Its antigen is undetermined. This receptor was taken from a boy aged 2 to 9 in good health and CMV-seronegative. This chain joins TRBV30 and TRBJ1-2; TRBD1 matches at 9 bases. The sample comprised PBMCs. CDR3 in DNA: TGTGCCTGGAGTGGGTACAGGGGGCGCCCGGGAGGCTACACCTTC. This encodes CAWSGYRGRPGGYTF.